The 6 T cell receptor beta chains given below trace back to one sample, sequenced in a study of cytomegalovirus exposure and HLA in healthy donors. Use of 60 Vbeta and 13 Jbeta primers characterized the PCR. Produced via immunoSEQ multiplex PCR; TCRdb's table is partial and in-frame only. Here the sample spans around 140,000 clones, over 75% being singletons. Sequenced material: PBMCs. The receptors here all came from a male donor in good health and CMV-seronegative.

This clone was found a few times. The CDR3 DNA sequence: TGTGCCAGCAGCGATCGGCGGGGGATGGACACTGAAGCTTTCTTT. It codes for CASSDRRGMDTEAFF. This sequence joins TRBV5-6 and TRBJ1-1; D is possibly TRBD1 (5 bases). The CDR3 is 15 amino acids. The ends were cut back, 4 bases at V and 3 bases at J, with 16 bases in the middle. Germline V lookup: CDR1 SGHDT, CDR2 YYEEEE.

The chain combines TRBV7-3 with TRBJ1-3; no definite D call. Germline V gene lookup returns CDR1 SGHTA and CDR2 FQGTGA. The germline V and J ends were trimmed by 2 bases and 7 bases, with 9 bases remaining between them. This CDR3 region has 13 residues. The CDR3 is CASSLQGGNTIYF. The CDR3 DNA sequence: TGTGCCAGCAGCTTACAAGGCGGGAACACCATATATTTT.

This chain connects TRBV27 to TRBJ2-2; 10 nucleotides agree with TRBD2. Looked up from germline, CDR1 is MNHEY and CDR2 is SMNVEV (reference sequence). V lost 2 bases and J lost 4; bases outside the gene matches: 16. The CDR3 is 20 residues long. The CDR3, as DNA: TGTGCCAGCAGTTTAGCCCCCTGGCGAGCGGGAGGGCGCGGCACCGGGGAGCTGTTTTTT. Translated, it gives CASSLAPWRAGGRGTGELFF.

This clone was found a few times. The chain couples TRBV19 to TRBJ2-2; possibly TRBD2 for D (6 bases). Germline CDR1 LNHDA, CDR2 SQIVND (reference sequence). Between the trimmed V and J ends, which lost 7 bases and 0 bases, there was a span of 15 bases. The CDR3 runs to 16 residues. The CDR3 DNA follows: TGTGCCAGTATGGAGGGAGAAGCATCGAACACCGGGGAGCTGTTTTTT. Its translation is CASMEGEASNTGELFF.

This chain links TRBV27 with TRBJ2-7; D possibly corresponds to TRBD2 (5 bases). The CDR3 runs 16 residues. CDR1 is MNHEY and CDR2 is SMNVEV in the germline V gene (reference sequence). Deletions cut 4 bases from V and 2 bases from J, with 18 bases between. The chain's CDR3 is CASSWTQVGDPYEQYF. Written as DNA, the CDR3 is TGTGCCAGCAGTTGGACCCAGGTGGGAGACCCCTACGAGCAGTACTTC.

The V and J genes are TRBV27 and TRBJ1-1; 12 positions agree with TRBD1. Unmatched junction bases numbered 13, after V lost 6 bases and J lost 2 bases. This CDR3 has 18 amino acids. Per germline, CDR1 MNHEY and CDR2 SMNVEV (reference sequence). For the CDR3, the DNA is TGTGCCAGCAGCCAATGGAGCGGGACAGGGGGCATAAACACTGAAGCTTTCTTT. It specifies CASSQWSGTGGINTEAFF.